This T cell receptor beta chain came from a study of CXCR3-negative and CXCR3-positive naive CD8 T cells. In the study overall: There were around 140 million TRB reads altogether, and each library had about 1.5 +/- 0.3 million of them. Notes on the study in general: Similar TRBV-TRBJ usage characterized naive CXCR3-negative and CXCR3-positive cells; memory cells differed. More hydrophobic TRB CDR3s were found in CXCR3-positive naive cells than in CXCR3-negative naive cells.

Germline lookup yields CDR1 MNHEY and CDR2 SVGAGI. This CDR3 is built from 14 residues. A CD45RO-CCR7+CD27+CD95- phenotype identified naive CD8+ T cells. For this clonotype: What it recognizes is unknown.

Libraries of TRB cDNA were made by 5' RACE and carried UMIs. Reprocessing the 5' RACE reads, TCRdb reports a single entry for every CDR3 protein and omits DNA. This listing includes some 5,900 distinct CDR3 sequences. The chain couples TRBV6-5 to TRBJ2-7; TCRdb lists TRBD1, though no DNA is available to test this call. The sequence was collected from a human donor in good health. Some clones in this sample may be carry-over from other donors' samples. The specimen was naive CXCR3+ CD8+ T cells from blood. Documented subset: CD45RO-CCR7+CD27+CD95- naive CD8+ T cells expressing CXCR3 (TNR3+). The CDR3 protein is CASSPRTGWDEQYF.